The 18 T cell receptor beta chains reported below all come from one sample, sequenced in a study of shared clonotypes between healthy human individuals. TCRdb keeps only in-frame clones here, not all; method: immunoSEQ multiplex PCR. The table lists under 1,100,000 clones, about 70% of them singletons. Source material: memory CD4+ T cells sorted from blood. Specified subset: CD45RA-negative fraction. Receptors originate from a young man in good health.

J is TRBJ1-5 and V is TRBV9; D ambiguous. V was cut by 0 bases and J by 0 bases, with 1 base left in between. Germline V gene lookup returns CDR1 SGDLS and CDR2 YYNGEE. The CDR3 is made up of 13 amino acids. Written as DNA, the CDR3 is TGTGCCAGCAGCGTAGCTAGCAATCAGCCCCAGCATTTT. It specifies CASSVASNQPQHF.

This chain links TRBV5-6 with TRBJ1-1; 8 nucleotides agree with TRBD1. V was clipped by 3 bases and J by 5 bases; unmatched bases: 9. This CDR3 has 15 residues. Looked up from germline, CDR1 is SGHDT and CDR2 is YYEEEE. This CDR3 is CASSYVDRGGTEAFF. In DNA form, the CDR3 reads TGTGCCAGCAGCTACGTCGACAGGGGCGGGACTGAAGCTTTCTTT. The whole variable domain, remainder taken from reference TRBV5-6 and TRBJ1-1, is DAGVTQSPTHLIKTRGQQVTLRCSPKSGHDTVSWYQQALGQGPQFIFQYYEEEERQRGNFPDRFSGHQFPNYSSELNVNALLLGDSALYLCASSYVDRGGTEAFFGQGTRLTVV.

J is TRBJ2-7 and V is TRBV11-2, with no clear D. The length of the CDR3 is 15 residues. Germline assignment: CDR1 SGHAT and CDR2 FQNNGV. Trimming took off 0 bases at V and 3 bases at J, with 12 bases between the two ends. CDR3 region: CASSLEYMGYYEQYF. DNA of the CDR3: TGTGCCAGCAGCTTAGAGTACATGGGGTACTACGAGCAGTACTTC.

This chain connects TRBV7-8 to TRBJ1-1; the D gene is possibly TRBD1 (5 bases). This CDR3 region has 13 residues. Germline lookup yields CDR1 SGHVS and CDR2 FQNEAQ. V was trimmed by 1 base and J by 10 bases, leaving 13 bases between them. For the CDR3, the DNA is TGTGCCAGCAGCTTAGACGGAAGGGGCTTAGCTTTCTTT. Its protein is CASSLDGRGLAFF.

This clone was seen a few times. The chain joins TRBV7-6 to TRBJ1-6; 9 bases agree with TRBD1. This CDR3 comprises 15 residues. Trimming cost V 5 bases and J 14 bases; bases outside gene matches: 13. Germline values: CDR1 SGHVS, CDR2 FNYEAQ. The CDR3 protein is CASSPRTGDEGTLHF. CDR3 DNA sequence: TGTGCCAGCAGCCCCCGGACAGGGGACGAAGGCACCCTCCACTTT.

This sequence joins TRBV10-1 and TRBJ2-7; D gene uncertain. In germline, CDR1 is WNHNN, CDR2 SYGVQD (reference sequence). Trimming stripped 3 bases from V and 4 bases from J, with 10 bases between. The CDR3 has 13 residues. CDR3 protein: CASSDPSRYEQYF. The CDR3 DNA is TGCGCCAGCAGTGATCCCTCCCGGTACGAGCAGTACTTC.

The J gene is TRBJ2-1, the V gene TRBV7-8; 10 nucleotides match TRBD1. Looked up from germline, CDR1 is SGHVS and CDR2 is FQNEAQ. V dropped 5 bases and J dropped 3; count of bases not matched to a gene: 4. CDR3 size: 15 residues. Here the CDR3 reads CASSQGTGDYNEQFF. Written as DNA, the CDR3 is TGTGCCAGCAGCCAAGGGACAGGGGACTACAATGAGCAGTTCTTC.

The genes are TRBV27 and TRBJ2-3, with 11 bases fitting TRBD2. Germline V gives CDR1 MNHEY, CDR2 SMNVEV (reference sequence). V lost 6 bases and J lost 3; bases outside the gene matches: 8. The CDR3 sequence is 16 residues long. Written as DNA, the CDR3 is TGTGCCAGCAGAAAGAATAGCGGGGGGGCGACAGATACGCAGTATTTT. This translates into CASRKNSGGATDTQYF.

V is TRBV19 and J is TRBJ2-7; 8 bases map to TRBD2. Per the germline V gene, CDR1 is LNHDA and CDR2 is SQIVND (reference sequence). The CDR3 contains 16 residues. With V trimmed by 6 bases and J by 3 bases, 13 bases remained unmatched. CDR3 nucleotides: TGTGCCAGTAGCACATCCCTCCAGCGGGAGCTCTACGAGCAGTACTTC. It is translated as CASSTSLQRELYEQYF.

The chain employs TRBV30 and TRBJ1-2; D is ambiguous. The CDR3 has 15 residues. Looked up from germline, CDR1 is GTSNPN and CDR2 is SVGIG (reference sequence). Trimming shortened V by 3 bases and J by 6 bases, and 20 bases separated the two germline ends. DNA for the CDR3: TGTGCCTGGAGAGACGCCCCTCGCGACGCTGATGGCTACACCTTC. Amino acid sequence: CAWRDAPRDADGYTF.

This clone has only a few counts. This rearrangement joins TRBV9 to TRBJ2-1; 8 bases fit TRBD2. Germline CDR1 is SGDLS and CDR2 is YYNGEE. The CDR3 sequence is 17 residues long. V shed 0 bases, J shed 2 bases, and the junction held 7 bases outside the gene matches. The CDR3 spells CASSVDMGAGAYNEQFF. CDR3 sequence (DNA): TGTGCCAGCAGCGTAGATATGGGAGCGGGGGCCTACAATGAGCAGTTCTTC.

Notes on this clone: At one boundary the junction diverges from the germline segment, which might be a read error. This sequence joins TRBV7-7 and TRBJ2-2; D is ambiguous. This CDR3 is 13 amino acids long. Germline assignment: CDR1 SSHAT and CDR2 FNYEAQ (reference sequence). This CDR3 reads CASSLDQTGELFF. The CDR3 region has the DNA TGTGCTAGCAGCTTAGACCAGACCGGGGAGCTGTTTTTT.

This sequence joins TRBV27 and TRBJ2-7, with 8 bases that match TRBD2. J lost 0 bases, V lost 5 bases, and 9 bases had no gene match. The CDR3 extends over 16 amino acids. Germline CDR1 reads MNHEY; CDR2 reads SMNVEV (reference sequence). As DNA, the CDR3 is TGTGCCAGCAGTGTCGGGAGGGTCCTTAGCTCCTACGAGCAGTACTTC. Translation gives CASSVGRVLSSYEQYF.

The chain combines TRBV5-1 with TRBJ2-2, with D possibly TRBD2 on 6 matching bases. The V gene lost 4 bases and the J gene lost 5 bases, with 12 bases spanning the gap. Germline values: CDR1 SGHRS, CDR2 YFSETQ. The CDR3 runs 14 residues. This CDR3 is CASSAGGLTGELFF. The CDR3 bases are TGCGCCAGCAGCGCCGGGGGACTTACCGGGGAGCTGTTTTTT. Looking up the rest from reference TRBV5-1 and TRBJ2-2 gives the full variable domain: KAGVTQTPRYLIKTRGQQVTLSCSPISGHRSVSWYQQTPGQGLQFLFEYFSETQRNKGNFPGRFSGRQFSNSRSEMNVSTLELGDSALYLCASSAGGLTGELFFGEGSRLTVL.

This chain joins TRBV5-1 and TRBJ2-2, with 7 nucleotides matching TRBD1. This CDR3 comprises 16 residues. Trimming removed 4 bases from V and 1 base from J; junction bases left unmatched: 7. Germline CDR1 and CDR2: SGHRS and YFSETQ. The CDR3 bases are TGCGCCAGCAGCCCGAGACAGGGCCGGAACACCGGGGAGCTGTTTTTT. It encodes CASSPRQGRNTGELFF.

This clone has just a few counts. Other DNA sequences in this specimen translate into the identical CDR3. As DNA, the CDR3 is TGCGCCAGCAGCCAAGACACCGCAGCGAACTATGGCTACACCTTC. This gives the protein CASSQDTAANYGYTF. This chain joins TRBV4-1 and TRBJ1-2; D remains unclear. CDR1 and CDR2 (germline): MGHRA, YSYEKL. The CDR3 consists of 15 residues. V dropped 0 bases and J dropped 2 bases, with 10 bases sitting between them.

The CDR3 is CASSPGIRGTGELFF. The CDR3 region has the DNA TGTGCCAGCAGCCCCGGGATTCGGGGCACCGGGGAGCTGTTTTTT. The rearrangement uses TRBV6-6 and TRBJ2-2, with a possible D match to TRBD2 (5 bases). The CDR3 contains 15 residues. Germline assignment: CDR1 MNHNY and CDR2 SVGAGI (reference sequence). V was pared by 6 bases and J by 4 bases, with 15 bases between.

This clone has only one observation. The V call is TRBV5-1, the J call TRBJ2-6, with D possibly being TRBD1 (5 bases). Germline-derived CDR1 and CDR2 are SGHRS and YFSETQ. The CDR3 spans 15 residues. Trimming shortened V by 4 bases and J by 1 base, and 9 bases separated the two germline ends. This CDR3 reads CASSVGRSGANVLTF. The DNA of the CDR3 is TGCGCCAGCAGCGTGGGGCGATCTGGGGCCAACGTCCTGACTTTC.